A single sample is the source of the 27 T cell receptor beta chains below, sequenced in a study of T cell responses to AZD1222 COVID-19 vaccine (TCRdb year 2021). Library preparation employed the immunoSEQ multiplex PCR assay. TCRdb carries this immuneACCESS record with in-frame sequences only. Its versions omit some clonotypes, under half of them owing to an unresolved V gene in the studies checked, with the rest unexplained. The sample profile shows approximately 94,000 clones; about 86% of them were found once. Clones ranked in the top ten supply around 15% of the sample. This specimen's time point label, per the study, means: baseline before first vaccination. The sample in question was peripheral blood, obtained on day 0 of AZD1222 vaccination. These receptors were obtained from an adult in good health.

The rearrangement uses TRBV6-5 and TRBJ2-3; D is unresolved. Trimming pared 8 bases from V and 1 base from J, leaving 10 bases between. This CDR3 region has 13 residues. Germline loops: CDR1 MNHEY, CDR2 SVGAGI. In DNA form, the CDR3 reads TGTGCCAGCCTAGGAACAGGCACAGATACGCAGTATTTT. Its translation is CASLGTGTDTQYF.

The rearrangement joins TRBV6-2 or TRBV6-3 to TRBJ2-7; D not resolved. This CDR3 is 16 amino acids long. Germline loops: CDR1 MNHEY, CDR2 SVGEGT. V was pared by 2 bases and J by 6 bases, with 20 bases between. CDR3 loop: CASSYRELVGLGEQYF. The CDR3 region has the DNA TGTGCCAGCAGTTACCGTGAATTGGTTGGGCTGGGCGAGCAGTACTTC.

In its sample, this clone was seen a few times. The gene calls are TRBV7-9 and TRBJ2-7; D unclear. V was clipped by 2 bases and J by 6 bases, with 14 bases between them. The CDR3 has 14 residues. From germline, CDR1 is SEHNR and CDR2 FQNEAQ (reference sequence). CDR3 loop: CASSLSPGVSEQYF. The CDR3 DNA reads as TGTGCCAGCAGCTTATCCCCGGGCGTCTCCGAGCAGTACTTC. Filled out from reference TRBV7-9 and TRBJ2-7, the complete variable domain reads DTGVSQNPRHKITKRGQNVTFRCDPISEHNRLYWYRQTLGQGPEFLTYFQNEAQLEKSRLLSDRFSAERPKGSFSTLEIQRTEQGDSAMYLCASSLSPGVSEQYFGPGTRLTVT.

The gene calls are TRBV11-1 and TRBJ2-5, with D perhaps matching TRBD2 (7 bases). CDR1 is SGHAT, CDR2 FQDESV, per germline (reference sequence). There are 14 residues in the CDR3. The V end was cut by 5 bases, the J end by 5 bases, with 15 bases between. CDR3 sequence reads: CASSPLGGVETQYF. The CDR3 coding sequence is TGTGCCAGCAGCCCCTTAGGGGGGGTGGAGACCCAGTACTTC.

This chain uses TRBV3-1 (or the pseudogene TRBV3-2) with TRBJ2-7; D not resolved. V was cut by 2 bases and J by 3 bases, with 5 bases left in between. Germline loops: CDR1 LGHDT, CDR2 YNNKEL (reference sequence). The CDR3 is 12 residues long. CDR3 region: CASSQTDYEQYF. In DNA form, the CDR3 reads TGTGCCAGCAGCCAAACCGACTACGAGCAGTACTTC.

The rearrangement links TRBV4-2 to TRBJ1-2; possibly TRBD1 for D (6 bases). CDR3 length: 16 residues. The germline CDR1 and CDR2 sequences are LGHNA and YNFKEQ. Between the trimmed V and J ends, which lost 0 bases and 6 bases, there was a span of 17 bases. The DNA for the CDR3 is TGTGCCAGCAGCCAAGATCTCCAGGGGCGCAAAGATGGCTACACCTTC. Translation gives CASSQDLQGRKDGYTF.

CDR3 DNA sequence: TGTGCCAGCAGCCCCCGGACGGGGGGGGTAGGAAACACCATATATTTT. Translating it yields CASSPRTGGVGNTIYF. The J gene is TRBJ1-3, the V gene TRBV11-3, with D possibly TRBD1 on 5 matching bases. The V gene's germline CDR1 is SGHNT and CDR2 YENEEA. Trimming pared 5 bases from V and 4 bases from J, leaving 18 bases between. The CDR3 contains 16 residues. Full variable domain (missing parts from reference TRBV11-3 and TRBJ1-3): EAGVVQSPRYKIIEKKQPVAFWCNPISGHNTLYWYLQNLGQGPELLIRYENEEAVDDSQLPKDRFSAERLKGVDSTLKIQPAELGDSAVYLCASSPRTGGVGNTIYFGEGSWLTVV.

The chain couples TRBV24-1 to TRBJ1-1, with a weak D call TRBD1 (6 bases). CDR3 length: 13 residues. V shed 7 bases and J shed 0 bases, with 8 bases lying between them. Germline V gene data show CDR1 as KGHDR and CDR2 as SFDVKD. CDR3 sequence (DNA): TGTGCCACCAGAGGACAGTTGAACACTGAAGCTTTCTTT. Amino acid sequence: CATRGQLNTEAFF.

The genes are TRBV5-6 and TRBJ2-3; D gene uncertain. The V gene's germline CDR1 is SGHDT and CDR2 YYEEEE. V lost 0 bases, J lost 2 bases, and 13 bases lay in between. The CDR3 extends over 16 amino acids. CDR3 bases: TGTGCCAGCAGCTTGGCCGCAGGTGGATACACAGATACGCAGTATTTT. Translated, it gives CASSLAAGGYTDTQYF.

This rearrangement joins TRBV11-2 to TRBJ2-7, with 11 bases that match TRBD2. The germline V gene encodes CDR1 SGHAT and CDR2 FQNNGV. V lost 7 bases, J lost 6 bases, and 14 bases stayed unmatched. The CDR3 runs to 16 residues. The CDR3 DNA reads as TGTGCCAGCAACGGGGGACTAGCGGTGATTGGGGGCGAGCAGTACTTC. This gives the protein CASNGGLAVIGGEQYF.

This clone was seen only a few times. The gene calls are TRBV2 and TRBJ2-5, with a weak D call TRBD2 (6 bases). The CDR3 contains 14 residues. Per germline, CDR1 SNHLY and CDR2 FYNNEI. V lost 6 bases and J 3 bases, leaving 14 bases between the germline ends. The CDR3 spells CASSVGTVEETQYF. As DNA, the CDR3 is TGTGCCAGCAGCGTAGGGACTGTCGAAGAGACCCAGTACTTC.

J is TRBJ2-1 and V is TRBV3-1 (or the pseudogene TRBV3-2); 7 bases are a match to TRBD2. The CDR3 is made up of 13 amino acids. V shed 3 bases and J 12 bases; nucleotides not matched to a gene: 8. Per the germline V gene, CDR1 is LGHDT and CDR2 is YNNKEL (reference sequence). The CDR3 DNA is TGTGCCAGCAGCCAGGGGAGCGGGGCGGGGCAGTTCTTC. It codes for CASSQGSGAGQFF.

The sample holds one count of this clone. The gene calls are TRBV4-3 and TRBJ2-2; D is uncertain. The V end was cut by 1 base, the J end by 1 base, with 10 bases between. The CDR3 covers 16 residues. Germline values: CDR1 LGHNA, CDR2 YSLEER. For the CDR3, the DNA is TGCGCCAGCAGCCAAGGTATCGGGCAGAACACCGGGGAGCTGTTTTTT. Amino acids: CASSQGIGQNTGELFF.

This clone turned up a few times. Other DNA sequences of this sample code for an identical CDR3. V is TRBV6-4 and J is TRBJ2-3; D unclear. This CDR3 contains 13 residues. The germline V gene encodes CDR1 MRHNA and CDR2 SNTAGT. V lost 3 bases and J 0 bases, leaving 4 bases between the germline ends. This CDR3 is CASSEGSTDTQYF. CDR3 in DNA: TGTGCCAGCAGTGAAGGGAGCACAGATACGCAGTATTTT.

This clone was found once. This chain connects TRBV19 to TRBJ1-1; no definite D call. Trimming left V 5 bases short and J 8 bases short, with 12 bases between. The V gene's germline CDR1 is LNHDA and CDR2 SQIVND (reference sequence). CDR3 size: 12 residues. The CDR3 bases are TGTGCCAGTAGTTTTGGAGGGTACGAAGCTTTCTTT. Its translation is CASSFGGYEAFF. The entire variable domain, with the rest obtained from reference TRBV19 and TRBJ1-1, is as follows: DGGITQSPKYLFRKEGQNVTLSCEQNLNHDAMYWYRQDPGQGLRLIYYSQIVNDFQKGDIAEGYSVSREKKESFPLTVTSAQKNPTAFYLCASSFGGYEAFFGQGTRLTVV.

V usage is TRBV7-2 and J usage is TRBJ1-2, with a tentative D call TRBD1 (6 bases). The CDR3 consists of 13 residues. The germline V and J ends were trimmed by 4 bases and 8 bases, with 14 bases remaining between them. The germline V gene has CDR1 SGHTA and CDR2 FQGNSA. The CDR3, as DNA: TGTGCCAGCAGCTACTATTCAGGGGACGGCTACACCTTC. It yields the protein CASSYYSGDGYTF.

This clone ranks as medium-sized. The V and J genes are TRBV7-8 and TRBJ2-7; D is uncertain. The CDR3 spans 12 residues. V was trimmed by 5 bases and J by 4 bases, leaving 9 bases between them. Germline V gene sequence: CDR1 SGHVS, CDR2 FQNEAQ. For the CDR3, the DNA is TGTGCCAGCAGCCAAACGGGTTACGAGCAGTACTTC. As protein: CASSQTGYEQYF.

V is TRBV2 and J is TRBJ2-1, with D perhaps matching TRBD2 (6 bases). The CDR3 runs to 12 residues. Germline V gene data show CDR1 as SNHLY and CDR2 as FYNNEI. Trimming shortened V by 2 bases and J by 13 bases, and 12 bases separated the two germline ends. CDR3 sequence reads: CASSELLASQFF. As DNA, the CDR3 is TGTGCCAGCAGTGAATTACTAGCAAGCCAGTTCTTC.

The rearrangement uses TRBV3-1 (or the pseudogene TRBV3-2) and TRBJ1-1, with 7 positions matching TRBD1. J was trimmed by 12 bases and V by 1 base; bases with no gene match: 11. The CDR3 runs to 14 residues. The germline CDR1 and CDR2 sequences are LGHDT and YNNKEL (reference sequence). As DNA, the CDR3 is TGTGCCAGCAGCCAAGGAAACCGACAGGGTTTAACTTTCTTT. Translated: CASSQGNRQGLTFF.

V usage is TRBV6-1 and J usage is TRBJ1-2, with D tentatively TRBD1 (5 bases). Germline CDR1 and CDR2: MNHNS and SASEGT. Trimming pared 4 bases from V and 1 base from J, leaving 19 bases between. The CDR3 loop spans 17 amino acids. In DNA, the CDR3 is TGTGCCAGCAGTGGGAGACAGCTATGGGGGGTTAACTATGGCTACACCTTC. This translates into CASSGRQLWGVNYGYTF.

The chain links TRBV4-1 to TRBJ2-1, with 9 bases identical to TRBD1. CDR3 length equals 16 residues. Germline CDR1 MGHRA, CDR2 YSYEKL. With V trimmed by 1 base and J by 6 bases, 7 bases remained unmatched. The DNA of the CDR3 is TGCGCCAGCAGCCAAGTTGGGACAGGGATCTCCAATGAGCAGTTCTTC. Amino acids: CASSQVGTGISNEQFF.

The chain uses TRBV18 and TRBJ1-2; 7 bases match TRBD1. The CDR3 has 13 amino acids. CDR1 is KGHSH, CDR2 LQKENI, per germline. The junction had 4 bases not matched to a gene; V was cut back by 1 base and J by 8 bases. CDR3 in DNA: TGTGCCAGCTCACCACTAGGGACAGAGGGCTACACCTTC. Translating it yields CASSPLGTEGYTF.

This chain joins TRBV19 and TRBJ2-3; 9 bases map to TRBD2. Germline CDR1 reads LNHDA; CDR2 reads SQIVND (reference sequence). The V and J ends lost 3 bases and 0 bases, in that order; junction bases with no gene match: 1. The CDR3 has 15 residues. The CDR3 protein is CASSMTSGSTDTQYF. The DNA for the CDR3 is TGTGCCAGTAGTATGACTAGCGGAAGCACAGATACGCAGTATTTT.

The rearrangement joins TRBV5-1 to TRBJ2-6; 8 bases map to TRBD1. Trimming took 4 bases from V and 2 from J; bases not matched to a gene: 11. CDR3 length equals 18 residues. The germline CDR1 and CDR2 sequences are SGHRS and YFSETQ. CDR3 sequence: CASSPDRAWGTGANVLTF. In DNA, the CDR3 is TGCGCCAGCAGCCCGGACAGGGCGTGGGGCACTGGGGCCAACGTCCTGACTTTC. The whole variable domain, filled in from reference TRBV5-1 and TRBJ2-6, reads KAGVTQTPRYLIKTRGQQVTLSCSPISGHRSVSWYQQTPGQGLQFLFEYFSETQRNKGNFPGRFSGRQFSNSRSEMNVSTLELGDSALYLCASSPDRAWGTGANVLTFGAGSRLTVL.

J is TRBJ2-7 and V is TRBV11-3, with TRBD2 matching 7 bases. Germline lookup yields CDR1 SGHNT and CDR2 YENEEA. This CDR3 spans 14 amino acids. Unmatched junction bases numbered 7, after V lost 4 bases and J lost 4 bases. CDR3 nucleotide sequence: TGTGCCAGCAGCTGGAATAGCGGGCCATACGAGCAGTACTTC. Protein: CASSWNSGPYEQYF.

V gene TRBV5-4 combines with J gene TRBJ2-3; D unclear. With 0 bases removed from V and 6 bases from J, the gap between germline ends came to 2 bases. Germline V lookup: CDR1 SGHNT, CDR2 YYREEE (reference sequence). The CDR3 is 11 amino acids. The CDR3 here is CASSLDDTQYF. CDR3 DNA sequence: TGTGCCAGCAGCTTGGATGATACGCAGTATTTT.

The J gene is TRBJ1-5, the V gene TRBV6-1; TRBD1 might be the D (5 bases). CDR1 is MNHNS and CDR2 is SASEGT in the germline V gene. This CDR3 has 14 amino acids. Trimming cost V 3 bases and J 9 bases, with 15 bases left between them. CDR3 amino acids: CASSEGTGIGPQHF. The CDR3 DNA reads as TGTGCCAGCAGTGAGGGGACGGGAATCGGGCCCCAGCATTTT.